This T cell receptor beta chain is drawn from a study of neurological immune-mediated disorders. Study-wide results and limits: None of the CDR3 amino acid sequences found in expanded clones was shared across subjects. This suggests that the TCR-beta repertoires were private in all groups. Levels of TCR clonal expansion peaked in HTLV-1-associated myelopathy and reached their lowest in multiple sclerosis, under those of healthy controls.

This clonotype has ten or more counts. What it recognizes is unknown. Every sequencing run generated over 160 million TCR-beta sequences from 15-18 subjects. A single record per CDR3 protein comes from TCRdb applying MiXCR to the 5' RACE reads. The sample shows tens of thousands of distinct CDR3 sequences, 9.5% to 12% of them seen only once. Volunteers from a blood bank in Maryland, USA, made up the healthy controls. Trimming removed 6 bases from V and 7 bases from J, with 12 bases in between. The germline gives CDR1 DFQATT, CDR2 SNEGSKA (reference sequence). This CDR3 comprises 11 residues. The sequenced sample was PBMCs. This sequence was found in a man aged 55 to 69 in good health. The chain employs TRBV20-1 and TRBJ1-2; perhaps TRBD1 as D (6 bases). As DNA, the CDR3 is TGCAGTGCCGCCGGGGGGCTTGGCTACACCTTC. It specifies CSAAGGLGYTF.